These T cell receptor beta chains were read from a single sample in a study of CD8 T cells in ankylosing spondylitis. TCRdb reprocessed the 5' RACE reads with MiXCR, giving one entry per CDR3 protein. This sample yields around 490,000 distinct CDR3 sequences, of which approximately 5% are seen a single time; 3% to 4% belongs to the top ten. Specimen: blood, either unsorted or a sorted T cell fraction (not recorded which). Source of these receptors: a male donor with ankylosing spondylitis. Both conserved end residues are part of each CDR3. The listing skips clone size in some rows; elsewhere it reads once, few, many or a size class.

j_call clone_size v_call cdr3_aa
TRBJ2-3 many TRBV5-1 CASSPGLITDTQYF
TRBJ1-4 many TRBV15 CATSRLGEKLFF
TRBJ2-7 many TRBV7-2 CASSLSAGYEQYF
TRBJ1-1 many TRBV27 CASSPGHLNTEAFF
TRBJ1-5 many TRBV28 CASSSQKWDQPQHF
TRBJ1-5 many TRBV20-1 CSATEDSNQPQHF
TRBJ2-3 few TRBV5-1 CASSLGPLTGGTDTQYF
TRBJ2-3 few TRBV20-1 CSAPTLSGGDQYF
TRBJ2-7 many TRBV6-2/TRBV6-3 CASSYGREPDEQYF
TRBJ1-2 many TRBV20-1 CSARDSRHNYGYTF
TRBJ2-7 few TRBV6-2/TRBV6-3 CASRLSGPHYEQYF
TRBJ1-1 many TRBV7-6 CASSLVVNTEAFF
TRBJ1-4 many TRBV4-2 CASSPGERTTNEKLFF
TRBJ2-7 many TRBV28 CASRPAGARYEQYF
TRBJ2-2 many TRBV10-3 CATYPGQGNTGELFF
- - TRBV7-8 CASSSPRQTQYF
TRBJ1-4 - TRBV19 CASSIRPTNEKLFF
TRBJ1-5 few TRBV30 CAWGLSTRNQPQHF
TRBJ2-5 many TRBV5-1 CASSLVPLQETQYF
TRBJ2-3 many TRBV29-1 CSVRPGAPTDTQYF
TRBJ2-7 many TRBV28 CASSLSGGTYEQYF
TRBJ2-7 many TRBV4-1 CASSRTRTAAYEQYF
TRBJ2-7 many TRBV20-1 CSARGDRGDEQYF
TRBJ2-3 many TRBV4-2 CASSHKRESQPDRTDTQYF
TRBJ2-2 many TRBV5-1 CASSWENTGELFF